Described below is a single T cell receptor (beta chain) sequence and its context. Its specificity is not known. The data were taken from a study of PD-1 blockade in classical Hodgkin lymphoma. Study-wide background: Treatment was intravenous nivolumab, 3 mg/kg every 2 weeks, until progression. Study findings and constraints: By cycle point C4D1, TCR diversity had risen significantly in CD4+ cells (but not CD8+ cells).

Generated by immunoSEQ multiplex PCR, the TCRdb table keeps only in-frame clones and is missing some. The repertoire consists of more than 15,000 clones, with roughly three quarters occurring once and the leading ten covering 1.5% to 2%. Germline V gene data show CDR1 as GTSNPN and CDR2 as SVGIG (reference sequence). There are 14 residues in the CDR3. Losses at the gene ends were 3 bases for V and 6 bases for J; bases not matched to a gene: 9. The time point denotes: cycle 4 day 1 (C4D1), after five to seven weeks of nivolumab. All the patients suffered relapse after autologous stem cell transplantation, and brentuximab vedotin exposure differed. By magnetic negative selection, CD4+ T cells were purified from thawed PBMCs.

This receptor was identified in a human donor with classical Hodgkin lymphoma. The specimen comprised CD4+ T cells from blood, sampled before the fourth cycle of nivolumab. V gene TRBV30 combines with J gene TRBJ2-7; TRBD1 agrees at 9 bases. DNA of the CDR3: TGTGCCTGGAGAGGGGAACAGGGGGCGTCCGAGCAGTACTTC. Translation: CAWRGEQGASEQYF.